These 29 T cell receptor beta chains were sequenced from one sample in a study of blood T cells in healthy people across ages. Combining a sample-barcoded 5' primer with a J-beta primer mix, a second PCR ran for roughly 7 to 12 cycles. One entry per CDR3 protein results from TCRdb running MiXCR on the 5' RACE reads. This sample has 1,500,000 or so distinct CDR3 sequences, with around 59% found just once. Input material: blood. These receptors all stem from a man aged 18 to 35 in good health.

The chain carries TRBV25-1 and TRBJ2-5; TRBD2 matches 10 bases. The germline CDR1 and CDR2 sequences are MGHDK and SYGVNS. CDR3 length: 15 amino acids. J gave up 11 bases and V 6 bases, and 15 bases lay outside the gene matches. The CDR3 sequence: CASRVSSGGFHEQYF. The CDR3 bases are TGTGCCAGCAGAGTTTCTAGCGGGGGTTTCCATGAGCAGTACTTC.

The chain carries TRBV27 and TRBJ2-2; perhaps TRBD1 as D (6 bases). The CDR3 length is 16 residues. Looked up from germline, CDR1 is MNHEY and CDR2 is SMNVEV (reference sequence). V was cut by 0 bases and J by 0 bases, with 8 bases left in between. In DNA form, the CDR3 reads TGTGCCAGCAGTTTATCAGGGGGAGCGAACACCGGGGAGCTGTTTTTT. Its protein is CASSLSGGANTGELFF.

This clonotype has more than one count but fewer than ten. This chain connects TRBV4-1 to TRBJ2-1; 11 nucleotides match TRBD2. The DNA end is a closer match to TRBJ2-7, so the J assignment may be wrong. The CDR3 sequence is 15 residues long. The germline V gene has CDR1 MGHRA and CDR2 YSYEKL. The CDR3 spells CASSISGLAVVEQYF. DNA for the CDR3: TGCGCCAGCAGTATCTCGGGACTAGCGGTGGTCGAGCAGTACTTC.

Written as DNA, the CDR3 is TGCAGCGTTGAAGGAGGACTCCCCGGACAGTTCTTC. This sequence encodes CSVEGGLPGQFF. The rearrangement links TRBV29-1 to TRBJ2-1; possible D gene TRBD2, 5 bases. This CDR3 comprises 12 residues. The V gene lost 1 base and the J gene lost 13 bases, with 14 bases spanning the gap. The germline CDR1 and CDR2 sequences are SQVTM and ANQGSEA.

The genes are TRBV2 and TRBJ2-1; TRBD2 aligns across 7 bases. There are 18 residues in the CDR3. V trimming: 10 bases; J trimming: 1 base; junction bases outside the gene matches: 19. Germline CDR1 SNHLY, CDR2 FYNNEI. As DNA, the CDR3 is TGTGCCAACGGGGGTTCGGACACCGGACTAGTTTCCTACAATGAGCAGTTCTTC. Protein product: CANGGSDTGLVSYNEQFF.

The sample holds a few counts of this clonotype. The chain is built from TRBV25-1 and TRBJ2-5; 7 bases align to TRBD1. Germline CDR1 MGHDK, CDR2 SYGVNS. V shed 11 bases, J shed 4 bases, and the junction held 13 bases outside the gene matches. The CDR3 extends over 14 amino acids. The DNA of the CDR3 is TGTGCCCCCACCTTCAGACAGGGCGTAGAGACCCAGTACTTC. Residues: CAPTFRQGVETQYF.

This chain uses TRBV29-1 with TRBJ2-4, with 8 nucleotides matching TRBD1. The CDR3 contains 14 residues. Trimming removed 1 base from V and 13 bases from J; junction bases left unmatched: 12. Per the germline V gene, CDR1 is SQVTM and CDR2 is ANQGSEA. CDR3 amino acids: CSVEVGQGHWEQYF. The CDR3 coding sequence is TGCAGCGTTGAAGTCGGACAGGGACATTGGGAGCAGTACTTC.

This clonotype appeared a few times. The V gene is TRBV10-2, the J gene TRBJ2-5; the D gene is possibly TRBD2 (6 bases). Germline V gene lookup returns CDR1 WSHSY and CDR2 SAAADI. With 8 bases removed from V and 1 base from J, the gap between germline ends came to 14 bases. This CDR3 has 14 residues. CDR3 region: CASYDGDSQETQYF. As DNA, the CDR3 is TGCGCCAGCTACGACGGGGACTCCCAAGAGACCCAGTACTTC.

This clonotype was detected many times. The genes are TRBV4-1 and TRBJ2-7, with 7 bases identical to TRBD1. The CDR3 extends over 14 amino acids. V lost 4 bases, J lost 2 bases, and 5 bases stayed unmatched. Germline values: CDR1 MGHRA, CDR2 YSYEKL. The CDR3 nucleotides are TGCGCCAGCAGCCTACCGGGACAGACCTACGAGCAGTACTTC. It specifies CASSLPGQTYEQYF.

The chain has TRBV27 and TRBJ2-4; TRBD2 agrees at 12 bases. This CDR3 region has 16 residues. Germline values: CDR1 MNHEY, CDR2 SMNVEV (reference sequence). Trimming took 6 bases from V and 1 from J; bases not matched to a gene: 4. The CDR3 sequence: CASSLTSGGAKNIQYF. CDR3 bases: TGTGCCAGCAGCTTAACTAGCGGGGGGGCCAAAAACATTCAGTACTTC.

V is TRBV25-1 and J is TRBJ2-3, with 9 bases identical to TRBD2. V gave up 2 bases and J gave up 1 base; unmatched junction bases: 1. The CDR3 totals 15 residues. The V gene's germline CDR1 is MGHDK and CDR2 SYGVNS. The CDR3 reads CASSEGTSRTDTQYF. DNA of the CDR3: TGTGCCAGCAGTGAAGGGACTAGCCGCACAGATACGCAGTATTTT.

This clonotype showed up just a few times. The V and J genes are TRBV29-1 and TRBJ2-1; 12 nucleotides align to TRBD2. The J segment lost 9 bases and the V segment lost 7 bases, leaving 13 bases of the junction unmatched. Germline V CDR1 and CDR2: SQVTM, ANQGSEA. This CDR3 contains 15 residues. This CDR3 is CSARNRTSGDIEQFF. The DNA of the CDR3 is TGCAGCGCCCGAAATAGGACTAGCGGGGACATTGAGCAGTTCTTC.

This clonotype was detected a few times. The rearrangement links TRBV4-3 to TRBJ2-5, with TRBD2 as a possible D gene (5 bases). Germline V CDR1 and CDR2: LGHNA, YSLEER. The CDR3 runs to 14 residues. V was trimmed by 3 bases and J by 5 bases, leaving 13 bases between them. CDR3 nucleotide sequence: TGCGCCAGCAGCCAGCAGGACGGGGAGGAGACCCAGTACTTC. Translation: CASSQQDGEETQYF.

The chain joins TRBV7-2 to TRBJ2-5; 8 positions agree with TRBD2. The J call may be in error: the DNA end matches TRBJ2-7 better. The CDR3 has 14 residues. Looked up from germline, CDR1 is SGHTA and CDR2 is FQGNSA. In DNA, the CDR3 is TGTGCCAGCAGCGTGACTAGCGAGGCCTACGAGCAGTACTTC. As protein: CASSVTSEAYEQYF.

This clonotype was detected a few times. CDR3 region: CASSLGRGGPYEQYF. CDR3 DNA: TGTGCCAGCAGCTTAGGGCGGGGGGGCCCCTACGAGCAGTACTTC. The J gene is TRBJ2-7, the V gene TRBV7-2, with 9 bases lining up with TRBD2. The CDR3 length is 15 residues. Germline V CDR1 and CDR2: SGHTA, FQGNSA. V was pared by 1 base and J by 2 bases, with 3 bases of the junction left unmatched.

The chain has TRBV7-2 and TRBJ2-3; D could derive from TRBD1 or TRBD2 (5 bases each). Germline-derived CDR1 and CDR2 are SGHTA and FQGNSA. The V and J ends lost 2 bases and 10 bases respectively, with 19 bases between them. This CDR3 has 15 residues. The CDR3 loop reads CASSLRTPGKGAQYF. DNA for the CDR3: TGTGCCAGCAGCTTACGGACTCCAGGGAAAGGGGCGCAGTATTTT. The whole variable domain, filled in from reference TRBV7-2 and TRBJ2-3, reads GAGVSQSPSNKVTEKGKDVELRCDPISGHTALYWYRQSLGQGLEFLIYFQGNSAPDKSGLPSDRFSAERTGGSVSTLTIQRTQQEDSAVYLCASSLRTPGKGAQYFGPGTRLTVL.

This clonotype was seen only a few times. The rearrangement joins TRBV6-1 to TRBJ1-2; a weak D match, TRBD1 (6 bases). Trimming pared 7 bases from V and 4 bases from J, leaving 19 bases between. The germline V gene has CDR1 MNHNS and CDR2 SASEGT. The CDR3 has 15 residues. The CDR3 is CASTGDPTGSYGYTF. In nucleotides, the CDR3 is TGTGCCAGCACCGGAGACCCCACAGGGAGCTATGGCTACACCTTC.

V gene TRBV20-1 combines with J gene TRBJ1-2; D is possibly TRBD1 (5 bases). This CDR3 is 15 amino acids long. The V end lost 3 bases, the J end lost 6 bases, and 20 bases lay between the germline ends. CDR1 DFQATT and CDR2 SNEGSKA come from the germline V gene (reference sequence). DNA of the CDR3: TGCAGTGCTAGGGCTACCCTAGAAAGGGGAGATGGCTACACCTTC. Its protein is CSARATLERGDGYTF.

The chain joins TRBV29-1 to TRBJ1-4, with TRBD1 matching over 8 bases. Trimming at V came to 4 bases and at J to 7 bases, leaving 11 bases not matched to a gene. The germline V gene encodes CDR1 SQVTM and CDR2 ANQGSEA. This CDR3 contains 15 residues. The CDR3 sequence: CSVGEIGTGGEKLFF. DNA of the CDR3: TGCAGCGTTGGAGAAATCGGGACAGGAGGTGAAAAACTGTTTTTT.

The chain employs TRBV29-1 and TRBJ2-7; the D call may be TRBD1 or TRBD2 (5 bases each). In germline, CDR1 is SQVTM, CDR2 ANQGSEA. The CDR3 spans 12 residues. Trimming removed 5 bases at V and 5 bases at J, with 13 bases between. In DNA, the CDR3 is TGCAGCGTTCAGTCGATGGGGGACGAGCAGTACTTC. Amino acid sequence: CSVQSMGDEQYF.

V usage is TRBV6-2 or TRBV6-3 and J usage is TRBJ2-5; D gene ambiguous. The DNA end is more similar to TRBJ2-7, so the J call may be wrong. Germline CDR1 MNHEY, CDR2 SVGEGT. This CDR3 region has 13 residues. CDR3 coding DNA: TGTGCCAGCAATCCCGGACCCTACTACGAGCAGTACTTC. Protein sequence: CASNPGPYYEQYF.

The sample holds a few counts of this clonotype. V is TRBV5-1 and J is TRBJ2-7; D may be TRBD2 (5 bases). The CDR3 is 14 residues long. V lost 0 bases and J lost 4, with 11 bases in between. Germline values: CDR1 SGHRS, CDR2 YFSETQ. The DNA for the CDR3 is TGCGCCAGCAGCTTGGTGATGAGGGCTTACGAGCAGTACTTC. As protein: CASSLVMRAYEQYF.

The V gene is TRBV28, the J gene TRBJ2-1; D perhaps matches TRBD1 (6 bases). With 4 bases removed from V and 1 base from J, the gap between germline ends came to 14 bases. This CDR3 has 16 amino acids. The germline V gene encodes CDR1 MDHEN and CDR2 SYDVKM. The CDR3 nucleotides read TGTGCCAGCAGTTCCTTAGAAGACAGGTCCTACAATGAGCAGTTCTTC. Translation: CASSSLEDRSYNEQFF.

The chain couples TRBV25-1 to TRBJ2-5; the D is unclear. The length of the CDR3 is 11 residues. V lost 6 bases and J 5 bases, leaving 7 bases between the germline ends. In germline, CDR1 is MGHDK, CDR2 SYGVNS. CDR3 sequence reads: CASRWVETQYF. The DNA for the CDR3 is TGTGCCAGCAGATGGGTCGAGACCCAGTACTTC. Based on the CDR3 plus reference TRBV25-1 and TRBJ2-5, the full variable domain is EADIYQTPRYLVIGTGKKITLECSQTMGHDKMYWYQQDPGMELHLIHYSYGVNSTEKGDLSSESTVSRIRTEHFPLTLESARPSHTSQYLCASRWVETQYFGPGTRLLVL.

The chain links TRBV11-2 to TRBJ2-7; no clear D. The CDR3 contains 18 residues. The V end lost 2 bases, the J end lost 2 bases, and 22 bases lay between the germline ends. Germline lookup yields CDR1 SGHAT and CDR2 FQNNGV. The CDR3 region is CASSLNSDSLVGTYEQYF. The CDR3 region has the DNA TGTGCCAGCAGCTTAAATTCTGACTCGCTGGTTGGGACCTACGAGCAGTACTTC. Based on the CDR3 plus reference TRBV11-2 and TRBJ2-7, the full variable domain is EAGVAQSPRYKIIEKRQSVAFWCNPISGHATLYWYQQILGQGPKLLIQFQNNGVVDDSQLPKDRFSAERLKGVDSTLKIQPAKLEDSAVYLCASSLNSDSLVGTYEQYFGPGTRLTVT.

The CDR3 spells CASSGTGAPTDTQYF. CDR3 DNA sequence: TGTGCCAGCAGTGGGACAGGGGCTCCCACAGATACGCAGTATTTT. V usage is TRBV12-3 or TRBV12-4 and J usage is TRBJ2-3; TRBD1 aligns across 10 bases. CDR3 size: 15 residues. V was pared by 5 bases and J by 2 bases, with 4 bases of the junction left unmatched.

The rearrangement uses TRBV10-2 and TRBJ2-4; D possibly corresponds to TRBD2 (6 bases). Trimming took 6 bases from V and 13 from J, leaving 16 bases between them. CDR1 and CDR2 from the germline V gene are WSHSY and SAAADI. The CDR3 contains 12 residues. This CDR3 reads CASRGGHEEQYF. CDR3 DNA: TGCGCCAGCAGGGGAGGACATGAGGAGCAGTACTTC.

J is TRBJ2-7 and V is TRBV5-1; the D gene could be TRBD1 or TRBD2 (6 bases each). The last part of the DNA fits TRBJ2-5 better; the J call may be wrong. This CDR3 region has 16 residues. CDR1 is SGHRS and CDR2 is YFSETQ in the germline V gene. The CDR3 here is CASSLGGGQIQETQYF. Here the CDR3 DNA reads TGCGCCAGCAGCTTGGGGGGAGGACAGATCCAAGAGACCCAGTACTTC.

V usage is TRBV11-1 and J usage is TRBJ2-3, with 13 bases that match TRBD2. The CDR3 runs 16 residues. V lost 4 bases to trimming and J lost 12 bases; unmatched junction nucleotides: 13. CDR1 is SGHAT and CDR2 is FQDESV in the germline V gene (reference sequence). Written as DNA, the CDR3 is TGTGCCAGCAGCTCCGGACTAGCGGGGGCAATCAAGACCCAGTATTTT. Translating gives CASSSGLAGAIKTQYF.